The source of this TCR beta chain is a study of human T cells and chemical hapten exposure. Points from the study as a whole: Relative to control repertoires, expanded TCRs gave rise to significantly more large CDR3 similarity clusters.

This clonotype has at least ten counts. Its antigen is undetermined. In germline, CDR1 is MDHEN, CDR2 SYDVKM. V lost 6 bases and J lost 1, with 9 bases in between. The CDR3 is 13 residues long. Stated time point: pre-sensitization, week 0. The treatment denotes: therapeutic diphenylcyclopropenone sensitization with weekly scalp DPC. Individual cDNA molecules received unique molecular identifiers in the library. TCRdb redid the calling of the RACE reads with MiXCR, one entry per CDR3 protein. The profile shows tens of thousands of distinct CDR3 sequences, about an eighth of them singletons. The source was whole blood, collected in connection with sensitization to the hapten diphenylcyclopropenone (DPC). This chain joins TRBV28 and TRBJ1-2; D call uncertain. The clonotype was recovered from a woman aged 30 to 39 with alopecia areata. Some clones in this sample may be carry-over from other donors' samples. The CDR3 nucleotides read TGTGCCAGCAGCTCCGTGAATAACTATGGCTACACCTTC. Translated, it gives CASSSVNNYGYTF.